This T cell receptor beta chain was identified in a study of response to subunit inactivated influenza vaccine. Each CDR3 protein gets one entry after TCRdb re-called the RT-PCR reads with MiXCR. Of 650,000 to 800,000 distinct CDR3 sequences in the sample, around 14% are singletons; the top ten hold 6.5% to 8.5%. Between the trimmed V and J ends, which lost 4 bases and 2 bases, there was a span of 15 bases. The germline V gene has CDR1 SEHNR and CDR2 FQNEAQ (reference sequence). This CDR3 comprises 17 residues. Findings and limits, study-wide: The authors offered the suggestion that each seasonal influenza vaccination recruits few new T cells.

As concerns this clonotype: Its antigen is still unknown.

Material: PBMCs from blood, obtained approximately 15 days before vaccination. This sequence was found in a man in his fifties or sixties who received an inactivated influenza vaccine. The chain employs TRBV7-9 and TRBJ2-6, with D maybe TRBD2 (5 bases). The CDR3, as DNA: TGTGCCAGCAGCTCGACGAACGAGGGAACTGGGGCCAACGTCCTGACTTTC. It is translated as CASSSTNEGTGANVLTF.